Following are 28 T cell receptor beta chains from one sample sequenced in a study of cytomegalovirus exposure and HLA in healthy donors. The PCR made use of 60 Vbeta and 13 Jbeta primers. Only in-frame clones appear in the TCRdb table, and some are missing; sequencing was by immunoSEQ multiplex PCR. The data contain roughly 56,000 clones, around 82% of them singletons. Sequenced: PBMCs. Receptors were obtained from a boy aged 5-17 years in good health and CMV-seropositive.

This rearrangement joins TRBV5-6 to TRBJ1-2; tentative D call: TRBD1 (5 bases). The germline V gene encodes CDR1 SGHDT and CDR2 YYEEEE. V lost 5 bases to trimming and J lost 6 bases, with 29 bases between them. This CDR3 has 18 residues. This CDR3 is CASRSPTTPGTGENGYTF. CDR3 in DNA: TGTGCCAGCAGGAGTCCGACAACCCCAGGGACTGGGGAAAATGGCTACACCTTC.

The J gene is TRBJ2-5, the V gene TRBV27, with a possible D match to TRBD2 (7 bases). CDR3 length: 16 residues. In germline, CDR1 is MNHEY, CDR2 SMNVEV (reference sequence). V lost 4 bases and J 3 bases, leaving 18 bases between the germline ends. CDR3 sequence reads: CASSSEAGAPEETQYF. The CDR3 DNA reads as TGTGCCAGCAGTTCCGAGGCGGGGGCCCCTGAAGAGACCCAGTACTTC.

The CDR3 sequence is CASSPTGTGKSEAFF. The CDR3 DNA is TGTGCCAGCAGCCCCACAGGGACAGGGAAAAGTGAAGCTTTCTTT. The chain has TRBV7-9 and TRBJ1-1, with 9 positions matching TRBD1. CDR1 is SEHNR, CDR2 FQNEAQ, per germline (reference sequence). This CDR3 has 15 amino acids. Trimming at V came to 5 bases and at J to 7 bases, leaving 11 bases not matched to a gene.

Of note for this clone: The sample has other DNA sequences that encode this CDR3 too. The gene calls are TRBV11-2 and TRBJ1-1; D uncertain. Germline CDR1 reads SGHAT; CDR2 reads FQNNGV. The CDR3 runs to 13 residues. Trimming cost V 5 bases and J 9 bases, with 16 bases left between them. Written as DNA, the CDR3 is TGTGCCAGCAGCCTGAACATCCCCTCCCAAGCTTTCTTT. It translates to CASSLNIPSQAFF.

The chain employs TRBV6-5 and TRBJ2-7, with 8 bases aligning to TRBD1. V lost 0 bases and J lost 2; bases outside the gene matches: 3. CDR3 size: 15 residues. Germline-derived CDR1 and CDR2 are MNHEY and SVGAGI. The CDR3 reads CASSYSIQGAYEQYF. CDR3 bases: TGTGCCAGCAGTTACTCGATACAGGGGGCCTACGAGCAGTACTTC.

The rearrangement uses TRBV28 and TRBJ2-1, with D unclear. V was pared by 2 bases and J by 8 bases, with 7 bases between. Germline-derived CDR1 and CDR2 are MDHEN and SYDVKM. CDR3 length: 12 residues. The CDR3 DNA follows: TGTGCCAGCAGTTTAGCTACTGATGAGCAGTTCTTC. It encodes CASSLATDEQFF.

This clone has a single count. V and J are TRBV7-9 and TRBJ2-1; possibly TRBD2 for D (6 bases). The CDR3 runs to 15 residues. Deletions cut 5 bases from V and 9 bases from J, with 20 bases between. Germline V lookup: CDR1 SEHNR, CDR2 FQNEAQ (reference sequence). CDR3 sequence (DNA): TGTGCCAGCAGCGGGGGACTTTCAATCGATGGTGAGCAGTTCTTC. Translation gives CASSGGLSIDGEQFF.

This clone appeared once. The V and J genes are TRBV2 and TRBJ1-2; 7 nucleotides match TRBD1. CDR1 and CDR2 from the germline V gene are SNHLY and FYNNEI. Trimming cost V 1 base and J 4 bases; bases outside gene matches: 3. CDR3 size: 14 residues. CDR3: CASSEGDRFYGYTF. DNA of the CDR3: TGTGCCAGCAGTGAAGGGGACAGATTCTATGGCTACACCTTC.

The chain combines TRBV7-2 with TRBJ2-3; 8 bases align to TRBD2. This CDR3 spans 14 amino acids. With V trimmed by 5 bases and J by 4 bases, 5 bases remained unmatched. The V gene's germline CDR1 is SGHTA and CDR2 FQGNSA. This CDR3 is CASSLSGVADTQYF. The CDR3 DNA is TGTGCCAGCAGCCTTAGCGGGGTGGCAGATACGCAGTATTTT. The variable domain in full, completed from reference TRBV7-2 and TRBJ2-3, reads GAGVSQSPSNKVTEKGKDVELRCDPISGHTALYWYRQSLGQGLEFLIYFQGNSAPDKSGLPSDRFSAERTGGSVSTLTIQRTQQEDSAVYLCASSLSGVADTQYFGPGTRLTVL.

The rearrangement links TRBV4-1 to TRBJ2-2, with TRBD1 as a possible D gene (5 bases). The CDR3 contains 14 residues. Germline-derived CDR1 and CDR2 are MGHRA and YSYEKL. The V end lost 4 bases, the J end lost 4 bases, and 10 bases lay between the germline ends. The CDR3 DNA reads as TGCGCCAGCAGCCGGGGCGTATTCACCGGGGAGCTGTTTTTT. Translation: CASSRGVFTGELFF.

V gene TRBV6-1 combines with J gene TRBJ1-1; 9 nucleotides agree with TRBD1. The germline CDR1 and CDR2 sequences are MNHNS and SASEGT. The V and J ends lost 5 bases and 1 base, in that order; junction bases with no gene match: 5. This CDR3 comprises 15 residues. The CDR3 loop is CASSTPGQGNTEAFF. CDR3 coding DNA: TGTGCCAGCAGTACCCCGGGACAGGGGAACACTGAAGCTTTCTTT.

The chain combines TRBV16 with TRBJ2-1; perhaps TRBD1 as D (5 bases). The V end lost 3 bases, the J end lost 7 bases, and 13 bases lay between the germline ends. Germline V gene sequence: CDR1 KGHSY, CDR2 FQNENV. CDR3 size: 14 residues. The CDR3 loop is CASSHKGLRNEQFF. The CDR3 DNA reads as TGTGCCAGCAGCCACAAGGGGCTGCGAAATGAGCAGTTCTTC.

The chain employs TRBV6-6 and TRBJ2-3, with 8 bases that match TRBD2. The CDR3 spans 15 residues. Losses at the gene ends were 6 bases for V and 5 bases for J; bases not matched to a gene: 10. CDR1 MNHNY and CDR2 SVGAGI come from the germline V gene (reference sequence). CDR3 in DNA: TGTGCCAGCAGGTCTGCGGGGGGAAAGGGAGATACGCAGTATTTT. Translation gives CASRSAGGKGDTQYF.

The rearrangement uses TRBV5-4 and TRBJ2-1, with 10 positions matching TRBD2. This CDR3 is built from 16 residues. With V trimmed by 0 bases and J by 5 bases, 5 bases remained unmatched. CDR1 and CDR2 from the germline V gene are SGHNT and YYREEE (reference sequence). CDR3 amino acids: CASSLALAGEDNEQFF. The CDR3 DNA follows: TGTGCCAGCAGCTTGGCCCTAGCGGGGGAAGACAATGAGCAGTTCTTC. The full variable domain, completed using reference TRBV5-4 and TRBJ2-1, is ETGVTQSPTHLIKTRGQQVTLRCSSQSGHNTVSWYQQALGQGPQFIFQYYREEENGRGNFPPRFSGLQFPNYSSELNVNALELDDSALYLCASSLALAGEDNEQFFGPGTRLTVL.

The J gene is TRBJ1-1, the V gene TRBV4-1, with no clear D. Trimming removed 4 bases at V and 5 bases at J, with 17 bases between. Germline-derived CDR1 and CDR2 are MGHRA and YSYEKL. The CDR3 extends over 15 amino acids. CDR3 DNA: TGCGCCAGCAGCCCTCACACCGCTCAACATACTGAAGCTTTCTTT. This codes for CASSPHTAQHTEAFF.

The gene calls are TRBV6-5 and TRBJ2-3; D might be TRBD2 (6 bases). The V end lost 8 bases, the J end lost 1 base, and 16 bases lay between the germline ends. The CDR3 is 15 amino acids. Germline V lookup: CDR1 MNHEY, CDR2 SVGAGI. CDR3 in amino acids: CASGSIRGGTDTQYF. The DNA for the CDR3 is TGTGCCAGCGGCTCGATTCGCGGGGGCACAGATACGCAGTATTTT.

CDR3 coding DNA: TGCGCCAGCAGCTTGGCGGACAAGAACACTGAAGCTTTCTTT. Its protein product is CASSLADKNTEAFF. The rearrangement joins TRBV5-1 to TRBJ1-1, with D possibly matching TRBD1 (5 bases). With 0 bases removed from V and 1 base from J, the gap between germline ends came to 7 bases. The CDR3 loop spans 14 amino acids. Germline CDR1 reads SGHRS; CDR2 reads YFSETQ.

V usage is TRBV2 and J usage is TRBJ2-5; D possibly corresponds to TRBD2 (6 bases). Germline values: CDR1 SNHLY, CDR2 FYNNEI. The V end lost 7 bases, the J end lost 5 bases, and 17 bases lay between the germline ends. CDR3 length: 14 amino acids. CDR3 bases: TGTGCCAGCAAACCCTTGGGGGGAATGGAGACCCAGTACTTC. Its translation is CASKPLGGMETQYF.

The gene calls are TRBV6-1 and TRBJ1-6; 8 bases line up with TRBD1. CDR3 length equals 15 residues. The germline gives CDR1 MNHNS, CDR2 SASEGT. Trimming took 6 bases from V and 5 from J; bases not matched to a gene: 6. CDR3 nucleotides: TGTGCCAGCAGGCAGGGGGCGCAGAATAATTCACCCCTCCACTTT. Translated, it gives CASRQGAQNNSPLHF.

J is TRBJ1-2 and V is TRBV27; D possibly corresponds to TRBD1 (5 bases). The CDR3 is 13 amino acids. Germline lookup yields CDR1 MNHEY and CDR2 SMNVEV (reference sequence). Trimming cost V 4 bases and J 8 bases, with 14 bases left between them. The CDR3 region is CASSSNSGYGYTF. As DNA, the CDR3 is TGTGCCAGCAGTTCAAATTCAGGGTACGGCTACACCTTC.

CDR3 region: CATSSGPNYGYTF. The CDR3 region has the DNA TGTGCCACCAGCAGTGGCCCCAACTATGGCTACACCTTC. The gene calls are TRBV15 and TRBJ1-2; D unclear. The length of the CDR3 is 13 residues. V lost 3 bases and J 2 bases, leaving 7 bases between the germline ends. Germline CDR1 and CDR2: LNHNV and YYDKDF (reference sequence).

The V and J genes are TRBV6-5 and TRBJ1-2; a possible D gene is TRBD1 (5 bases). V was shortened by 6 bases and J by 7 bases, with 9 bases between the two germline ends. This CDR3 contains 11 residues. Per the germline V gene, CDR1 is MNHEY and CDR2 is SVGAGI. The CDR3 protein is CASSQGGGYTF. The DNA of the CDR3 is TGTGCCAGCAGCCAGGGTGGTGGCTACACCTTC.

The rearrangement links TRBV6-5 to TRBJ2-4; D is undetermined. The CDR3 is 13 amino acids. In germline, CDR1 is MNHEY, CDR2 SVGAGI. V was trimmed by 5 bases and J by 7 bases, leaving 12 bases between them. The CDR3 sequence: CASSRRELNIQYF. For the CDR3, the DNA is TGTGCCAGCAGTCGGAGAGAACTTAACATTCAGTACTTC.

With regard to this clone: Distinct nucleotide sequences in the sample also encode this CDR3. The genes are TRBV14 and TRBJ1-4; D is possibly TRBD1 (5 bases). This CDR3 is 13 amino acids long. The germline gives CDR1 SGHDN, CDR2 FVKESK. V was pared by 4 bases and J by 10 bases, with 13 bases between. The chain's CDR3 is CASSLSRGGKLFF. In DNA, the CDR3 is TGTGCCAGCAGCCTTTCTCGGGGGGGAAAACTGTTTTTT.

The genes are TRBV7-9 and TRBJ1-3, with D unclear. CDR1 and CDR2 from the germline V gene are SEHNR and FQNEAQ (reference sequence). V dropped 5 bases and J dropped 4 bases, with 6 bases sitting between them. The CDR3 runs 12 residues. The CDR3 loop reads CASSQAGNTIYF. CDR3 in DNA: TGTGCCAGCAGCCAAGCAGGAAACACCATATATTTT.

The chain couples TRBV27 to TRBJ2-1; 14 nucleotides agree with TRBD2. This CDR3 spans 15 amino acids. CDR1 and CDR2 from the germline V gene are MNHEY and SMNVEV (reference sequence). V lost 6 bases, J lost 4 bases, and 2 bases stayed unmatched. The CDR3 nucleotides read TGTGCCAGCAGGGGGACTAGCGGGGGTTACAATGAGCAGTTCTTC. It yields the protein CASRGTSGGYNEQFF.

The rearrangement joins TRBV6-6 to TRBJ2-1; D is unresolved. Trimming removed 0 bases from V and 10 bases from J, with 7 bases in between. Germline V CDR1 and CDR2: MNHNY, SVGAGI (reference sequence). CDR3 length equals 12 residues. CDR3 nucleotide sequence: TGTGCCAGCAGTTACTCGACTGACGAGCAGTTCTTC. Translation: CASSYSTDEQFF.

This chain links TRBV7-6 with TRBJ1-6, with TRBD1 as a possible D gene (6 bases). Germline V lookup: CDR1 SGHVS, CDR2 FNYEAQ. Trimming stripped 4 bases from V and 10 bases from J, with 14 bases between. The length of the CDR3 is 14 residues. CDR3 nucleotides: TGTGCCAGCAGCTCCGGACAGCTATTCTCACCCCTCCACTTT. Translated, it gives CASSSGQLFSPLHF.